This T cell receptor beta chain was documented in a study of blood T cell repertoires in COVID-19. Study in general: Collection of acute and convalescent COVID-19 samples took place in the United States, Italy and Spain. The analysed material was cDNA or gDNA that came from T cells, B-cell-depleted T cells, or PBMCs.

Trimming took 5 bases from V and 7 from J, leaving 9 bases between them. The CDR3 covers 12 residues. The germline V gene has CDR1 SQVTM and CDR2 ANQGSEA. Seattle participants joined during active infection and were tracked over time. In the authors' methods: The authors estimated nucleated cell counts from reference gene primer amplification. The repertoire was sequenced with immunoSEQ multiplex PCR; TCRdb's copy has only in-frame clones and lacks some. The V and J calls and the clone size are those of that table, but D and trimming were determined from the DNA. The table lists about 200,000 clones, more than 75% of them singletons.

The chain carries TRBV29-1 and TRBJ1-6, with a possible D match to TRBD1 (5 bases). This clonotype was obtained from a woman of 80 years or more with COVID-19, enrolled during active disease. Material: peripheral blood. In DNA, the CDR3 is TGCAGCGTTATGGAGGGGAATTCACCCCTCCACTTT. Translation: CSVMEGNSPLHF. Full variable domain (remainder filled in from reference TRBV29-1 and TRBJ1-6): SAVISQKPSRDICQRGTSLTIQCQVDSQVTMMFWYRQQPGQSLTLIATANQGSEATYESGFVIDKFPISRPNLTFSTLTVSNMSPEDSSIYLCSVMEGNSPLHFGNGTRLTVT.